What follows are 9 T cell receptor beta chains derived from one specimen sequenced in a study of molecular identifiers for immune sequencing clone quantification. TCRdb used MiXCR to reprocess the PCR reads, holding one entry per CDR3 protein. Of hundreds of thousands of distinct CDR3 sequences in the sample, 25% were seen once. Sequencing input: naive CD8+ T cells from blood, with Jurkat cell RNA spiked in. Subset reported: FACS-sorted CD8+CD4-CCR7+CD45RA+ naive T cells. The source of these receptors is a human donor in good health. Some libraries in this study had Jurkat cell RNA spiked in.

To note about this clonotype: This may come from a read error, since a much larger clone is one base off. This sequence joins TRBV15 and TRBJ2-5; tentative D call: TRBD2 (5 bases). CDR1 and CDR2 from the germline V gene are LNHNV and YYDKDF (reference sequence). There are 15 residues in the CDR3. The CDR3 DNA is TGTGCCACCACCCCGATCCCCGGGATTGAAGAGCCCCAGTACTTC. It is translated as CATTPIPGIEEPQYF.

The table lists this clonotype with many counts. J is TRBJ2-2 and V is TRBV9; maybe TRBD1 (5 bases). CDR3 length equals 14 residues. The V gene's germline CDR1 is SGDLS and CDR2 YYNGEE. V lost 7 bases and J 0 bases, leaving 10 bases between the germline ends. CDR3 residues: CASGQGSNTGELFF. As DNA, the CDR3 is TGTGCCAGCGGGCAGGGATCGAACACCGGGGAGCTGTTTTTT.

There are many counts of this clonotype. V gene TRBV19 combines with J gene TRBJ2-7; D perhaps matches TRBD1 (6 bases). The V and J ends lost 1 base and 3 bases respectively, with 13 bases between them. Germline V gene data show CDR1 as LNHDA and CDR2 as SQIVND (reference sequence). The CDR3 has 15 residues. CDR3 DNA sequence: TGTGCCAGTAGTATAGCGGACAGCCCAGTCTACGAGCAGTACTTC. Translating gives CASSIADSPVYEQYF.

Points on this clonotype: A read error may be the cause here, since a much bigger clone is one base away. The conserved phenylalanine or tryptophan is not found at the CDR3 terminus, so this likely reflects a read error. Because the CDR3's place on the DNA is in doubt, the DNA is left out and the CDR3 is given as listed by TCRdb. The chain joins TRBV10-2 to TRBJ1-1; the table calls TRBD1, which could not be checked here. The germline gives CDR1 WSHSY, CDR2 SAAADI. With termini counted, the CDR3 has 12 amino acids. The chain's CDR3 is CASSQGRAVDFY.

On this clonotype itself: One junction end does not reproduce the germline sequence, and a read error may be involved. CDR3 sequence (DNA): TGCAGTGCTGGAGAGTTTAGGGGTGCTAACTATGGCTACACCTTC. This sequence encodes CSAGEFRGANYGYTF. The chain carries TRBV20-1 and TRBJ1-2; D perhaps matches TRBD1 (5 bases). Germline V gene lookup returns CDR1 DFQATT and CDR2 SNEGSKA (reference sequence). CDR3 length: 15 amino acids.

Only a few counts were recorded for this clonotype. The chain combines TRBV6-2 or TRBV6-3 with TRBJ1-1, with D unclear. The CDR3 runs 15 residues. Trimming pared 7 bases from V and 0 bases from J, leaving 15 bases between. CDR1 MNHEY and CDR2 SVGEGT come from the germline V gene. CDR3 coding DNA: TGTGCCAGCACCCTCCGGACGCTTATGAACACTGAAGCTTTCTTT. This gives the protein CASTLRTLMNTEAFF.

This clonotype was detected only once. One junction end disagrees with the germline gene, perhaps due to a read error. The genes are TRBV28 and TRBJ2-7; unclear D gene. The V gene's germline CDR1 is MDHEN and CDR2 SYDVKM. CDR3 length equals 12 residues. The CDR3 sequence: CASSLELYVQYF. Written as DNA, the CDR3 is TGTGCCAGCAGTTTAGAGCTTTACGTGCAGTACTTC.

The chain joins TRBV28 to TRBJ2-1; D possibly corresponds to TRBD1 (5 bases). The V gene's germline CDR1 is MDHEN and CDR2 SYDVKM. The length of the CDR3 is 18 residues. V was pared by 6 bases and J by 0 bases, with 21 bases between. In nucleotides, the CDR3 is TGTGCCAGCAGGAGGACAACATTGTCGGATCCCTCCTACAATGAGCAGTTCTTC. Its translation: CASRRTTLSDPSYNEQFF.

This clonotype was counted many times. This chain connects TRBV7-9 to TRBJ2-7; 9 nucleotides line up with TRBD2. Germline V gene sequence: CDR1 SEHNR, CDR2 FQNEAQ (reference sequence). The CDR3 is made up of 16 amino acids. V was pared by 4 bases and J by 3 bases, with 10 bases of the junction left unmatched. For the CDR3, the DNA is TGTGCCAGCAGCTACCGAGGCGCTAGCGGGAACTACGAGCAGTACTTC. It specifies CASSYRGASGNYEQYF.